This entry features one T cell receptor (beta chain) sequence. As yet, its antigen is unknown. V lost 1 base and J 3 bases, leaving 7 bases between the germline ends. The CDR3 has 13 amino acids. Per the germline V gene, CDR1 is SGHRS and CDR2 is YFSETQ. A quantitative 5'-RACE method, one with molecular barcodes, was used to make TCR beta libraries. In TCRdb, the 5' RACE reads were re-called with MiXCR into one record per CDR3 protein. The sample carries some 270,000 distinct CDR3 sequences, 18% recorded once. The data are from a study of CD8 T cells in ankylosing spondylitis. Notes on the study in general: Made up of eight highly homologous variants, a TCR beta motif appeared characteristic of ankylosing spondylitis blood. Disease-linked clones reportedly showed significant enrichment in matched ankylosing spondylitis synovial fluid. CD8+ disease-linked clones were present at relatively low frequencies in blood.

The sample taken for sequencing was blood, either unsorted or a sorted T cell fraction (not recorded which). The chain has TRBV5-1 and TRBJ1-1; D gene uncertain. The sequence derives from a male donor with ankylosing spondylitis or in good health (not recorded which). The CDR3 bases are TGCGCCAGCAGCTTGTGGCAGTACACTGAAGCTTTCTTT. Its protein product is CASSLWQYTEAFF.